This T cell receptor (beta chain) is drawn from a study of T cell changes during pregnancy in multiple sclerosis (dated by TCRdb to about 2019). Regarding the complete study: The study looked at changes in the T cell repertoire across pregnancy in women with multiple sclerosis.

Spanning cysteine to phenylalanine, the CDR3 consists of 16 amino acids. The DNA shown is the 48-base CDR3, in frame from base 1. CDR1 and CDR2 (MNHEY, SMNVEV) derive from the germline V gene (reference sequence). Ends trimmed: V by 2 bases, J by 2 bases; bases unmatched to a gene: 3. Library construction relied on the immunoSEQ multiplex PCR assay. The immuneACCESS repertoire file appears here via TCRdb, limited to in-frame rearrangements. These files lack a portion of the clones; in checked studies, under half of the deficit traces to unresolved V genes, and the cause of the others is not known. The sample table lists tens of thousands of clones, roughly nine tenths of them with a count of one. The top ten clonotypes cover 1.6% of the sample. Concerning this clone itself: This clone's antigen is unknown. No qualities accompany the bases; no much larger clone lies one base away.

The receptor's source is a female donor in good health, enrolled as a control in a pregnancy study. This chain is built from TRBV27 and TRBJ2-6, and TRBD1 aligns with 7 junction nucleotides. The sequencing used peripheral blood, collected in the first trimester of pregnancy. The bases read TGTGCCAGCAGTTTAGGGCAGGGGGCTGGGGCCAACGTCCTGACTTTC. This gives the protein CASSLGQGAGANVLTF.